This section outlines one TCR beta chain sequence together with its context. Only a few counts were recorded for this clonotype. Its antigen target is currently unknown. Base quality data are lacking; no much larger clone is found one base away. The patients picked for sequencing were ones in whom flow cytometry had shown an expansion of CD8+CD57+ cells. All patients had severe acquired aplastic anemia diagnosed by International Study of Aplastic Anemia and Agranulocytosis and Camitta criteria. No patient had received any therapy when blood was sampled. TCR repertoires of sorted CD4+ and CD8+ blood T cells from severe aplastic anemia patients and healthy subjects were deep-sequenced in the study. Patients were enrolled under clinicaltrials.gov protocols 00001620, 01623167, 00001397, 00071045, 00081523 and 00961064 in the USA. Ficoll-Paque density gradient centrifugation was used to isolate peripheral blood mononuclear cells. CD4+ and CD8+ T cells were sorted by FACS or magnetic beads before DNA extraction.

CDR1 and CDR2 were assigned from the germline V gene as MDHEN and SYDVKM. From cysteine to phenylalanine, the CDR3 is 15 amino acids long. Of all the DNA, just the CDR3 is kept, 45 bases in frame from base 1. V gives up 8 bases and J gives up 4 bases, and the segment between their germline ends measures 20 bases. This sample was taken from a study of CD8+CD57+ T cells in acquired aplastic anemia (dated by TCRdb to the late 2010s). Regarding the study in general: DNA extracted from sorted CD4+ and CD8+ cells had a mean of approximately 3.5 ug, with a range of about 0.19 to 30 ug. CD8+CD57+ expansion was defined as frequency above the mean frequency observed in healthy subjects. Study-wide findings and limitations: Although under 35 CD8+ CDR3 sequences were shared by patients and controls, these sequences appeared highly expressed in patients and within the immunodominant clones of patients. No significant difference in CD8+ Simpson's diversity was found between patients and healthy controls (P=0.060).

Genomic DNA served as template for TCR beta VDJ combination and CDR3 sequence profiling. An Illumina HiSeq 2000 was the platform used for TCR repertoire sequencing. Concerning the study's data processing: Repertoires were assessed using TRBV/TRBJ rearrangement plots, CDR3 size and DJ length profiles, and Simpson's diversity index. The most abundant DNA sequence in the deep sequencing data was defined as the immunodominant clone. CDR3 amino acid sequences were screened for sharing across subjects and compared with published repertoires and the VDJdb database. TCRdb reworked the public reads: Q25 trimming with fastp, MiXCR clone assembly, productive beta chains retained. Every distinct CDR3 protein forms one entry, paired with its most common genes and DNA. Here the V and J calls rest on TCRdb's processing, not on the authors' analysis. The sample has 200,000 or so distinct CDR3 sequences on record, around 50% of them singletons. The top ten constitute roughly 21% of the sample.

The chain joins TRBV28 to TRBJ2-5; TRBD1 might be the D gene, on 6 matching bases. Sequenced sample: sorted CD4+, CD8+, or CD8+CD57+ T cells (not recorded which) from PBMCs. The sequence derives from a human donor with aplastic anemia. The nucleotides read TGTGCCAGCTCAAGTATTTCCGGGACACGAGAGACCCAGTACTTC. It encodes CASSSISGTRETQYF.